The clone carrying this T cell receptor beta chain was counted only a few times. These data come from a study of blood T cell repertoires in COVID-19. Generated by immunoSEQ multiplex PCR, the TCRdb table keeps only in-frame clones and is missing some. The sample lists about 170,000 clones; under 80% were seen once. Per germline, CDR1 SGDLS and CDR2 YYNGEE. This CDR3 is built from 15 residues. V was clipped by 3 bases and J by 2 bases, with 14 bases between them. This chain joins TRBV9 and TRBJ1-1, with D hard to call. This receptor was obtained from a man between 70 and 80 years old with acute or convalescent COVID-19. The sequenced sample consisted of peripheral blood. The CDR3: CASSAQTGINTEAFF. CDR3 coding DNA: TGTGCCAGCAGCGCGCAAACCGGGATCAACACTGAAGCTTTCTTT.